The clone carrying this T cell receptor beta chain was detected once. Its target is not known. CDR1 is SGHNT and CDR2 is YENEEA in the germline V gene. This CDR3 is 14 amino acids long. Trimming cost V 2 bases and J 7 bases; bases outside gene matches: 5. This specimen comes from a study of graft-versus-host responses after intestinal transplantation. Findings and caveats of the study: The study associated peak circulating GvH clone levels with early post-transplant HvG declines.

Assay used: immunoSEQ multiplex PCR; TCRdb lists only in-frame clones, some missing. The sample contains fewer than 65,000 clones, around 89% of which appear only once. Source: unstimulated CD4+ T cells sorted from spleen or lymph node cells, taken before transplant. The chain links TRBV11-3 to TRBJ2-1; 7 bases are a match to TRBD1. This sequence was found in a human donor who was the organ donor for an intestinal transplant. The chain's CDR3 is CASSLRQGRNEQFF. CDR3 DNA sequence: TGTGCCAGCAGCTTACGACAGGGTCGGAATGAGCAGTTCTTC.